Listed below are T cell receptor beta chains from one sample, sequenced in a study of technical replicates of blood from several donors. Method: immunoSEQ multiplex PCR; TCRdb's copy keeps in-frame clones and lacks some. The profile shows more than 90,000 clones, around 95% of them singletons. Sequenced sample: T cells isolated from PBMCs. The receptors originated from a human donor in good health. CDR3s include the opening cysteine and the closing phenylalanine or tryptophan. A D gene is named only where the DNA matches it firmly. Size tells how often a clone was seen (once, few, many) or the class of an expanded clone, and some rows leave it out.

CDR3nt: TGCGCCAGCAGCCCGGACAGGGCAACAGATACGCAGTATTTT; CDR3aa: CASSPDRATDTQYF; abundance: .; v_gene: TRBV5-1; j_gene: TRBJ2-3; d_gene: TRBD1
CDR3nt: TGTGCCAGCAGCTTCAGCGGGAGTTACTTTTCCGGGGAGCTGTTTTTT; CDR3aa: CASSFSGSYFSGELFF; abundance: .; v_gene: TRBV7-2; j_gene: TRBJ2-2; d_gene: TRBD2
CDR3nt: TGTGCCAGCAGTGGACAGGTTAATCAGCCCCAGCATTTT; CDR3aa: CASSGQVNQPQHF; abundance: .; v_gene: TRBV6-1; j_gene: TRBJ1-5; d_gene: .
CDR3nt: TGTGCCAGCAGCTTAGGACAGAACTATGGCTACACCTTC; CDR3aa: CASSLGQNYGYTF; abundance: .; v_gene: TRBV5-6; j_gene: TRBJ1-2; d_gene: .
CDR3nt: TGTGCCAGCAGCTCCTCGGGAGCCAGGGAGACCCAGTACTTC; CDR3aa: CASSSSGARETQYF; abundance: once; v_gene: TRBV11-3; j_gene: TRBJ2-5; d_gene: .
CDR3nt: TGTGCCAGCAGCCAAGAAATTCTAGCGGGGAGCTCCTACAATGAGCAGTTCTTC; CDR3aa: CASSQEILAGSSYNEQFF; abundance: .; v_gene: TRBV14; j_gene: TRBJ2-1; d_gene: TRBD2
CDR3nt: TGTGCCAGCAGCCCCAGGGGAACTGAAGCTTTCTTT; CDR3aa: CASSPRGTEAFF; abundance: few; v_gene: TRBV5-4; j_gene: TRBJ1-1; d_gene: .
CDR3nt: TGTGCCAGCAGCTTATTGGCGAGCGGGGACCAAGAGACCCAGTACTTC; CDR3aa: CASSLLASGDQETQYF; abundance: once; v_gene: TRBV7-2; j_gene: TRBJ2-5; d_gene: TRBD2
CDR3nt: TGTGCCAGCAGCTCTCGGGTAGCGGGGCCCCTTGGGGAGCTGTTTTTT; CDR3aa: CASSSRVAGPLGELFF; abundance: once; v_gene: TRBV7-6; j_gene: TRBJ2-2; d_gene: TRBD2
CDR3nt: TGTGCCAGCAGCCCAACTCTATCTCGCGGGGGCTACGAGCAGTACTTC; CDR3aa: CASSPTLSRGGYEQYF; abundance: once; v_gene: TRBV7-8; j_gene: TRBJ2-7; d_gene: TRBD2
CDR3nt: TGTGCCAGCAGCTCTGTTCCGGGACAGGGTAGCACCGGGGAGCTGTTTTTT; CDR3aa: CASSSVPGQGSTGELFF; abundance: .; v_gene: TRBV14; j_gene: TRBJ2-2; d_gene: TRBD1
CDR3nt: TGTGCCAGCAGTGACCTTCAGGGATGGACCCAGTACTTC; CDR3aa: CASSDLQGWTQYF; abundance: .; v_gene: TRBV6-1; j_gene: TRBJ2-5; d_gene: .
CDR3nt: TGTGCCAGCAGTTTAAACAGGGGAGAAGCTTTCTTT; CDR3aa: CASSLNRGEAFF; abundance: .; v_gene: TRBV28; j_gene: TRBJ1-1; d_gene: TRBD1
CDR3nt: TGTGGCTCCAGGCCTAGCGGGACAGATACGCAGTATTTT; CDR3aa: CGSRPSGTDTQYF; abundance: .; v_gene: TRBV6-5; j_gene: TRBJ2-3; d_gene: TRBD2
CDR3nt: TGTGCCAGCAGCGGCCCGGTTGCAAGTAGCACAGATACGCAGTATTTT; CDR3aa: CASSGPVASSTDTQYF; abundance: .; v_gene: TRBV9; j_gene: TRBJ2-3; d_gene: .
CDR3nt: TGTGCCAGCTCACCACCGGGACACTTCTACGAGCAGTACTTC; CDR3aa: CASSPPGHFYEQYF; abundance: .; v_gene: TRBV18; j_gene: TRBJ2-7; d_gene: .
CDR3nt: TGTGCCAGCAGTTGGGTGGGGCTCTTCTCCCTCGAGGCTCATGGCTACACCTTC; CDR3aa: CASSWVGLFSLEAHGYTF; abundance: .; v_gene: TRBV28; j_gene: TRBJ1-2; d_gene: .
CDR3nt: TGTGCCAGCAGCCAGGGGGCGACCTACGAGCAGTACTTC; CDR3aa: CASSQGATYEQYF; abundance: .; v_gene: TRBV7-8; j_gene: TRBJ2-7; d_gene: TRBD1
CDR3nt: TGCGCCAGCTCCAGGAGGGAACTCAGAGACACGAACACTGAAGCTTTCTTT; CDR3aa: CASSRRELRDTNTEAFF; abundance: .; v_gene: TRBV4-1; j_gene: TRBJ1-1; d_gene: .
CDR3nt: TGCGCCAGCAGCCGGCGGGACAGCACTGAAGCTTTCTTT; CDR3aa: CASSRRDSTEAFF; abundance: .; v_gene: TRBV4-1; j_gene: TRBJ1-1; d_gene: TRBD1
CDR3nt: TGTGCCAGCAGCTTGTCAGTCCGCGAGCAGTACTTC; CDR3aa: CASSLSVREQYF; abundance: .; v_gene: TRBV5-8; j_gene: TRBJ2-7; d_gene: .
CDR3nt: TGTGCCAGCAGCTTTCGACTATCCCAAAGCTCCTACGAGCAGTACTTC; CDR3aa: CASSFRLSQSSYEQYF; abundance: .; v_gene: TRBV5-4; j_gene: TRBJ2-7; d_gene: .
CDR3nt: TGTGCCAGCAGTAAGGGGACAGGCCTCTACGAGCAGTACTTC; CDR3aa: CASSKGTGLYEQYF; abundance: .; v_gene: TRBV6-5; j_gene: TRBJ2-7; d_gene: TRBD1
CDR3nt: TGTGCCAGCAGTTACGCGGCACTGACAGCATACGAGCAGTACTTC; CDR3aa: CASSYAALTAYEQYF; abundance: .; v_gene: TRBV6-5; j_gene: TRBJ2-7; d_gene: .
CDR3nt: TGTGCCAGTAGTGGCGGGGGAAGGGAATACGAGCAGTACTTC; CDR3aa: CASSGGGREYEQYF; abundance: .; v_gene: TRBV19; j_gene: TRBJ2-7; d_gene: TRBD2
CDR3nt: TGTGCCAGCAGTTTTGGCGGGACAGCCCAAGAGACCCAGTACTTC; CDR3aa: CASSFGGTAQETQYF; abundance: .; v_gene: TRBV28; j_gene: TRBJ2-5; d_gene: .
CDR3nt: TGTGCCAGCAGCCCGGGACAGGGCTACGAGCAGTACTTC; CDR3aa: CASSPGQGYEQYF; abundance: once; v_gene: TRBV7-8; j_gene: TRBJ2-7; d_gene: TRBD1
CDR3nt: TGCGCCAGCACTAGACTAGCGGGGACTCAAGAGACCCAGTACTTC; CDR3aa: CASTRLAGTQETQYF; abundance: .; v_gene: TRBV5-1; j_gene: TRBJ2-5; d_gene: TRBD2
CDR3nt: TGTGCCAGCAGCAAAACAGGGGGCCTCTACGAGCAGTACTTC; CDR3aa: CASSKTGGLYEQYF; abundance: once; v_gene: TRBV9; j_gene: TRBJ2-7; d_gene: TRBD1
CDR3nt: TGTGCCAGTATAACAGGAAACTATGGCTACACCTTC; CDR3aa: CASITGNYGYTF; abundance: .; v_gene: TRBV19; j_gene: TRBJ1-2; d_gene: .
CDR3nt: TGTGCCAGCAGCTTGAGCCGGGGCTCCTACGAGCAGTACTTC; CDR3aa: CASSLSRGSYEQYF; abundance: .; v_gene: TRBV11-3; j_gene: TRBJ2-7; d_gene: .
CDR3nt: TGTGCCAGCAGCCTCCGGGACTTACTTTTGGGAGGGGCCAACGTCCTGACTTTC; CDR3aa: CASSLRDLLLGGANVLTF; abundance: .; v_gene: TRBV7-9; j_gene: TRBJ2-6; d_gene: .
CDR3nt: TGTGCCAGCAGCTTGACGGGACTGGGCTACGAGCAGTACTTC; CDR3aa: CASSLTGLGYEQYF; abundance: .; v_gene: TRBV7-8; j_gene: TRBJ2-7; d_gene: .
CDR3nt: TGTGCCAGCAGCCGACTAAGCGGGAGCACAGATACGCAGTATTTT; CDR3aa: CASSRLSGSTDTQYF; abundance: .; v_gene: TRBV13; j_gene: TRBJ2-3; d_gene: .
CDR3nt: TGTGCCAGCAGCTCCCCAGCGGGGCTTGTTTCGAGCGGGGAGCTGTTTTTT; CDR3aa: CASSSPAGLVSSGELFF; abundance: .; v_gene: TRBV7-6; j_gene: TRBJ2-2; d_gene: TRBD2
CDR3nt: TGTGCCTGGAGTCCCGGACAGGGAGCGCAGTATTTT; CDR3aa: CAWSPGQGAQYF; abundance: .; v_gene: TRBV30; j_gene: TRBJ2-3; d_gene: TRBD1
CDR3nt: TGTGCCAGCAGACAGGGCGACTACGAGCAGTACTTC; CDR3aa: CASRQGDYEQYF; abundance: .; v_gene: TRBV28; j_gene: TRBJ2-7; d_gene: .
CDR3nt: TGTGCCAGCAGCAGCCGGACAGACCTGAACACTGAAGCTTTCTTT; CDR3aa: CASSSRTDLNTEAFF; abundance: .; v_gene: TRBV9; j_gene: TRBJ1-1; d_gene: .
CDR3nt: TGTGCCAGCAGACGAGCTACTAGCGGCTACGCCTACGAGCAGTACTTC; CDR3aa: CASRRATSGYAYEQYF; abundance: .; v_gene: TRBV27; j_gene: TRBJ2-7; d_gene: TRBD2
CDR3nt: TGTGCCAGCAGTGAATATGGGGGGAGGGAGACCCAGTACTTC; CDR3aa: CASSEYGGRETQYF; abundance: once; v_gene: TRBV25-1; j_gene: TRBJ2-5; d_gene: .
CDR3nt: TGTGCCAGCAGCCCCGGACAGGCTAACTCCTACGAGCAGTACTTC; CDR3aa: CASSPGQANSYEQYF; abundance: once; v_gene: TRBV11-3; j_gene: TRBJ2-7; d_gene: TRBD1
CDR3nt: TGTGCCAGCTCACCGCGGGGCCGGGTTGTAGCGGGAGAGGCAGATACGCAGTATTTT; CDR3aa: CASSPRGRVVAGEADTQYF; abundance: .; v_gene: TRBV18; j_gene: TRBJ2-3; d_gene: TRBD2
CDR3nt: TGTGCCAGCAGGCTAGCGGGAGGAATGTTCTTC; CDR3aa: CASRLAGGMFF; abundance: .; v_gene: TRBV25-1; j_gene: TRBJ2-1; d_gene: TRBD2
CDR3nt: TGTGCCAGCAGGGAGGGTGGAGAAGCTTTCTTT; CDR3aa: CASREGGEAFF; abundance: .; v_gene: TRBV6-1; j_gene: TRBJ1-1; d_gene: .
CDR3nt: TGCAGCGTTACCAGGACAGGGCGGGATGAGCAGTTCTTC; CDR3aa: CSVTRTGRDEQFF; abundance: .; v_gene: TRBV29-1; j_gene: TRBJ2-1; d_gene: TRBD1
CDR3nt: TGTGCCAGCAGCTTAAGAAGGATCGGGGGGGTTGGCTATGGCTACACCTTC; CDR3aa: CASSLRRIGGVGYGYTF; abundance: .; v_gene: TRBV7-8; j_gene: TRBJ1-2; d_gene: .
CDR3nt: TGTGCCACCAGCTCCCCAGGGGGCCCGAACACTGAAGCTTTCTTT; CDR3aa: CATSSPGGPNTEAFF; abundance: once; v_gene: TRBV15; j_gene: TRBJ1-1; d_gene: TRBD1
CDR3nt: TGTGCCAGCAGTTTCGATGGGGTAGAGGACTCCGAGACCTTTCATAGCACAGATACGCAGTATTTT; CDR3aa: CASSFDGVEDSETFHSTDTQYF; abundance: .; v_gene: TRBV28; j_gene: TRBJ2-3; d_gene: .